The rows below give T cell receptor beta chains drawn from one sample of a study of blood T cell repertoires in COVID-19. Sequencing used immunoSEQ multiplex PCR; TCRdb keeps in-frame clones, though not all of them. The sample records nearly 65,000 clones, around four fifths being singletons. The specimen sequenced was peripheral blood. All receptors derive from a human donor in a cohort sampled during active COVID-19. CDR3s include the opening cysteine and the closing phenylalanine or tryptophan. A D gene is named only where the DNA matches it firmly. Only some rows state a clone size, as once, few, many or a class for expanded clones.

TRBJ2-7,TRBV10-1,few,TRBD1,CASSPGQLIPYEQYF,TGCGCCAGCAGTCCGGGACAGCTTATCCCCTACGAGCAGTACTTC
TRBJ2-1,TRBV7-2,-,TRBD2,CASSLATSGTSFF,TGTGCCAGCAGCTTAGCGACTAGCGGGACGTCGTTCTTC
TRBJ1-4,TRBV15,-,TRBD1,CATSRDRGTVNEKLFF,TGTGCCACCAGCAGAGATAGGGGGACAGTTAATGAAAAACTGTTTTTT
TRBJ2-7,TRBV11-2,-,TRBD1,CASSPGQGGDEQYF,TGTGCCAGTAGCCCGGGACAGGGAGGCGACGAGCAGTACTTC
TRBJ2-7,TRBV4-3,-,TRBD1,CASSLDRGLYEQYF,TGCGCCAGCAGCCTGGACAGGGGGCTATACGAGCAGTACTTC
TRBJ1-5,TRBV18,-,-,CASSPVGQMNQPQHF,TGTGCCAGCTCACCAGTCGGACAAATGAATCAGCCCCAGCATTTT
TRBJ2-7,TRBV19,once,-,CASSIAGKVYEQYF,TGTGCCAGTAGTATAGCGGGGAAAGTCTACGAGCAGTACTTC
TRBJ2-7,TRBV3-1/TRBV3-2,-,TRBD2,CASSHLAGVGEQYF,TGTGCCAGCAGCCATCTAGCGGGAGTCGGCGAGCAGTACTTC
TRBJ1-2,TRBV7-2,-,-,CASSLGLEQYYGYTF,TGTGCCAGCAGCTTAGGTCTGGAACAGTACTATGGCTACACCTTC
TRBJ2-7,TRBV7-9,-,TRBD2,CASSLAASGGAYEQYF,TGTGCCAGCAGCTTAGCGGCTAGCGGGGGGGCCTACGAGCAGTACTTC
TRBJ2-3,TRBV7-8,few,TRBD2,CASSLGRLAGGSDTQYF,TGTGCCAGCAGCTTAGGGCGCCTAGCGGGAGGGTCAGATACGCAGTATTTT
TRBJ2-1,TRBV19,-,TRBD2,CASTLAGGGYNEQFF,TGTGCCAGTACCCTAGCGGGGGGGGGTTACAATGAGCAGTTCTTC
TRBJ1-2,TRBV4-2,-,TRBD1,CASSQDLVTGGYGYTF,TGTGCCAGCAGCCAAGATTTGGTGACAGGGGGCTATGGCTACACCTTC
TRBJ2-1,TRBV18,few,TRBD2,CASSPPGSGSRHEQFF,TGTGCCAGCTCACCACCAGGTAGCGGGAGTCGGCATGAGCAGTTCTTC
TRBJ1-5,TRBV4-1,once,TRBD1,CASSQDDRGLGQPQHF,TGCGCCAGCAGCCAAGACGACAGGGGGCTAGGTCAGCCCCAGCATTTT
TRBJ1-6,TRBV28,-,-,CASRPATSSYNSPLHF,TGTGCCAGCAGACCGGCGACAAGCTCCTATAATTCACCCCTCCACTTT
TRBJ2-7,TRBV6-1,-,TRBD1,CASSEPLRQGTYEQYF,TGTGCCAGCAGTGAGCCGCTTAGACAGGGGACCTACGAGCAGTACTTC
TRBJ2-7,TRBV6-6,-,TRBD1,CASSHRGEGEQYF,TGTGCCAGCAGTCACAGGGGGGAAGGCGAGCAGTACTTC
TRBJ2-7,TRBV27,-,TRBD1,CASRFNRGRYEQYF,TGTGCCAGCAGGTTTAACAGGGGGCGCTACGAGCAGTACTTC
TRBJ1-5,TRBV7-9,once,-,CASSLAVRQPQHF,TGTGCCAGCAGCTTAGCGGTGAGACAGCCCCAGCATTTT
TRBJ2-3,TRBV4-1,-,-,CASSQLWRDPTDTQYF,TGCGCCAGCAGCCAACTATGGCGGGATCCCACAGATACGCAGTATTTT
TRBJ1-3,TRBV27,-,-,CASSTGQFSGNTIYF,TGTGCCAGCAGTACCGGACAGTTCTCTGGAAACACCATATATTTT
TRBJ2-4,TRBV7-5,-,-,CARSSPLERCLAKNIQYF,TGTGCCAGAAGCTCCCCTCTCGAGCGATGCTTAGCCAAAAACATTCAGTACTTC
TRBJ1-1,TRBV5-1,-,-,CASSWNRESDTEAFF,TGCGCCAGCAGCTGGAACAGGGAATCGGACACTGAAGCTTTCTTT
TRBJ1-1,TRBV30,-,TRBD1,CAWSVPGTGQREAFF,TGTGCCTGGAGTGTGCCCGGGACGGGACAGCGCGAAGCTTTCTTT
TRBJ1-2,TRBV29-1,few,-,CSVRSSSSQAGYTF,TGCAGCGTCCGCTCATCCTCGTCCCAAGCGGGCTACACCTTC
TRBJ2-7,TRBV29-1,-,TRBD1,CSVALGQGSEQYF,TGCAGCGTCGCTCTCGGACAGGGAAGCGAGCAGTACTTC
TRBJ2-5,TRBV14,-,-,CASSQDIFVRGTQYF,TGTGCCAGCAGCCAAGATATTTTTGTCCGGGGGACCCAGTACTTC
TRBJ1-6,TRBV5-1,-,-,CASSQEPLSSYNSPLHF,TGCGCCAGCAGCCAGGAACCCTTAAGCTCCTATAATTCACCCCTCCACTTT
TRBJ2-2,TRBV9,-,-,CASSVRSREPNTGELFF,TGTGCCAGCAGCGTAAGGAGCCGGGAACCGAACACCGGGGAGCTGTTTTTT
TRBJ2-3,TRBV9,-,-,CASSVAGTDTQYF,TGTGCCAGCAGCGTAGCGGGCACAGATACGCAGTATTTT
TRBJ1-5,TRBV24-1,few,-,CATSGGNNQPQHF,TGTGCCACCAGTGGAGGGAACAATCAGCCCCAGCATTTT
TRBJ2-5,TRBV6-5,-,-,CASSPNPGTQETQYF,TGTGCCAGCAGTCCGAACCCCGGGACACAAGAGACCCAGTACTTC
TRBJ2-5,TRBV6-2/TRBV6-3,-,TRBD2,CASSYSYSGGFEETQYF,TGTGCCAGCAGTTACTCGTATAGCGGGGGATTTGAGGAGACCCAGTACTTC
TRBJ1-2,TRBV9,-,-,CASSVEWGPGYGYTF,TGTGCCAGCAGCGTAGAATGGGGGCCCGGCTATGGCTACACCTTC
TRBJ1-1,TRBV7-9,-,-,CASSPPPRQEAFF,TGTGCCAGCAGCCCCCCCCCGCGGCAGGAAGCTTTCTTT
TRBJ2-2,TRBV7-2,-,TRBD2,CASTTLAGGTGELFF,TGTGCCAGCACAACACTAGCGGGAGGCACCGGGGAGCTGTTTTTT
TRBJ2-1,TRBV9,-,-,CASSDGTGQQFF,TGTGCCAGCAGCGACGGGACTGGCCAGCAGTTCTTC
TRBJ1-3,TRBV28,few,-,CASSNGGASGNTIYF,TGTGCCAGCAGTAATGGGGGGGCTTCTGGAAACACCATATATTTT
TRBJ2-2,TRBV24-1,-,-,CATSLGGTGELFF,TGTGCCACCAGTTTGGGGGGAACCGGGGAGCTGTTTTTT
TRBJ2-7,TRBV10-1,few,-,CASSDIRESEQYF,TGCGCCAGCAGTGATATACGGGAGTCCGAGCAGTACTTC
TRBJ2-7,TRBV7-2,-,-,CASRSSYEQYF,TGTGCCAGCCGTTCGTCCTACGAGCAGTACTTC
TRBJ2-2,TRBV7-2,-,-,CASSLVGRANTGELFF,TGTGCCAGCAGCTTAGTCGGCAGGGCTAACACCGGGGAGCTGTTTTTT
TRBJ2-7,TRBV2,-,TRBD1,CASSEVKRDRVFYEQYF,TGTGCCAGCAGTGAAGTGAAGAGGGACAGAGTATTCTACGAGCAGTACTTC
TRBJ2-5,TRBV3-1/TRBV3-2,-,-,CASSQGLERETQYF,TGTGCCAGCAGCCAAGGACTAGAACGAGAGACCCAGTACTTC
TRBJ1-5,TRBV30,few,-,CAWSGQEYQPQHF,TGTGCCTGGAGTGGACAGGAATATCAGCCCCAGCATTTT
TRBJ2-5,TRBV3-1/TRBV3-2,-,-,CASSHLGSQYQETQYF,TGTGCCAGCAGCCATTTGGGCAGCCAGTACCAAGAGACCCAGTACTTC
TRBJ1-1,TRBV5-1,-,-,CASSRGFTEAFF,TGCGCCAGCAGCCGGGGTTTCACTGAAGCTTTCTTT
TRBJ2-7,TRBV7-9,few,-,CASSLKLYEQYF,TGTGCCAGCAGCTTAAAACTCTACGAGCAGTACTTC
TRBJ2-7,TRBV18,-,-,CASSPTASQPTRYEQYF,TGTGCCAGCTCACCAACGGCAAGTCAGCCGACTAGATACGAGCAGTACTTC
TRBJ2-7,TRBV4-3,-,-,CASSQDLVDSYEQYF,TGCGCCAGCAGCCAAGATCTAGTAGACTCCTACGAGCAGTACTTC
TRBJ2-7,TRBV11-1,-,-,CASSTLGVSYEQYF,TGTGCCAGCAGCACGTTAGGGGTCTCCTACGAGCAGTACTTC
TRBJ2-7,TRBV5-5,-,-,CASSPVGGPYEQYF,TGTGCCAGCAGCCCTGTCGGGGGACCCTACGAGCAGTACTTC
TRBJ2-5,TRBV9,-,-,CASSVDARGETQYF,TGTGCCAGCAGCGTAGACGCCCGGGGAGAGACCCAGTACTTC
TRBJ1-6,TRBV30,-,-,CAWSDKWSSYNSPLHF,TGTGCCTGGAGTGACAAGTGGAGCTCCTATAATTCACCCCTCCACTTT
TRBJ1-2,TRBV20-1,few,-,CSASPSLGGPAFGYTF,TGCAGTGCTAGTCCATCGTTGGGGGGGCCTGCCTTTGGCTACACCTTC
TRBJ1-1,TRBV6-5,-,TRBD1,CASRASGTGTTEAFF,TGTGCCAGCAGGGCCTCCGGGACAGGGACGACTGAAGCTTTCTTT
TRBJ2-7,TRBV28,-,-,CASSLRLLTYEQYF,TGTGCCAGCAGTTTAAGACTCCTTACCTACGAGCAGTACTTC
TRBJ2-7,TRBV5-1,-,TRBD1,CASKDRAVNEQYF,TGCGCCAGCAAGGACAGGGCTGTCAACGAGCAGTACTTC